This entry describes one T cell receptor beta chain. The source of the sample is a study of blood T cell repertoires in COVID-19. Study-level background: The samples span acute and convalescent COVID-19 from the United States, Italy and Spain. PBMCs, B-cell-depleted T cells, or T cells provided the cDNA or gDNA that made up the material.

The CDR3 runs 14 residues. The V and J ends lost 4 bases and 8 bases respectively, with 15 bases between them. Germline CDR1 is MNHEY and CDR2 is SVGAGI. In the authors' workflow: Estimates of nucleated cell counts were drawn from the amplification of reference gene primers. The repertoire was sequenced with immunoSEQ multiplex PCR; TCRdb's copy has only in-frame clones and lacks some. The V and J calls and the clone size are those of that table, but D and trimming were determined from the DNA. Of fewer than 200,000 clones in the sample, around 85% were seen once. V and J are TRBV6-5 and TRBJ1-5, with a weak D call TRBD1 (6 bases). The source material was peripheral blood. The clonotype originates from a woman aged 55-75 years with acute or convalescent COVID-19. CDR3: CASSSRQVGKPQHF. CDR3 bases: TGTGCCAGCAGTTCTAGACAGGTTGGAAAGCCCCAGCATTTT.